This TCR beta chain is drawn from a study of T cells in Graves' hyperthyroidism and ophthalmopathy. Uncontrolled infections, other autoimmune diseases, pregnancy or lactation led to exclusion of patients. Only a few counts were recorded for this clonotype. Antigen unknown. Germline V gene lookup returns CDR1 LGHNA and CDR2 YNFKEQ. This CDR3 is 16 amino acids long. Trimming left V 1 base short and J 5 bases short, with 15 bases between. RNA transcripts were the template for amplifying TCR beta CDR3 regions. The TCR CDR3 was amplified in a first-round RT-PCR using the HTBI primer set. TCRdb reanalysed the multiplex PCR reads using MiXCR and keeps one entry per CDR3 protein. The sample lists about 270,000 distinct CDR3 sequences; 20% to 25% were seen once. Study-wide results and caveats: Appearing also in blood were most of the thyroid clonotypes expanded above 0.001.

This clonotype originated in a man aged 25 to 45 with Graves' ophthalmopathy. This chain joins TRBV4-2 and TRBJ2-1; D may correspond to TRBD1 or TRBD2 (5 bases each). Sequencing input: blood. The DNA of the CDR3 is TGTGCCAGCAGCCAAGGGGGGTCCACGCGGGACAATGAGCAGTTCTTC. Amino acid sequence: CASSQGGSTRDNEQFF.